The present T cell receptor beta chain was sequenced within a study of blood T cell repertoires in COVID-19. This table comes from immunoSEQ multiplex PCR, and its TCRdb copy is limited to in-frame clones, with some not included. Found here are approximately 46,000 clones, about 83% of them singletons; the top ten hold roughly 14%. V lost 5 bases and J lost 1; bases outside the gene matches: 6. Germline-derived CDR1 and CDR2 are SNHLY and FYNNEI. The CDR3 extends over 16 amino acids. Sequencing was carried out using peripheral blood. This sequence was found in a human donor in a cohort sampled during active COVID-19. The gene calls are TRBV2 and TRBJ2-5; 11 nucleotides line up with TRBD2. The CDR3 bases are TGTGCCAGCAGTTACGCGGGACTAGCGGCCCAAGAGACCCAGTACTTC. The encoded protein is CASSYAGLAAQETQYF. The full variable domain, rest sourced from reference TRBV2 and TRBJ2-5, is EPEVTQTPSHQVTQMGQEVILRCVPISNHLYFYWYRQILGQKVEFLVSFYNNEISEKSEIFDDQFSVERPDGSNFTLKIRSTKLEDSAMYFCASSYAGLAAQETQYFGPGTRLLVL.